One sample yielded the 13 T cell receptor beta chains listed below, sequenced in a study of T cell repertoires in cytomegalovirus infection. TCRdb analysed the reads with MiXCR anew, one entry per CDR3 protein. The sample yields 750,000 to 900,000 distinct CDR3 sequences, almost 30% seen once. Their cognate antigens are unknown. The material sequenced was cultured CD8+ T cells from PBMCs, taken from culture after CMV antigen stimulation. These receptors originate from a human donor in good health (CMV status not recorded). Some clones in this sample may be carry-over from other donors' samples.

The V gene is TRBV4-3, the J gene TRBJ2-5; TRBD1 is a possible D gene (6 bases). Germline V gene sequence: CDR1 LGHNA, CDR2 YSLEER. The CDR3 length is 13 residues. Between the trimmed V and J ends, which lost 3 bases and 2 bases, there was a span of 7 bases. The CDR3 here is CASSHDRQETQYF. DNA for the CDR3: TGCGCCAGCAGCCACGACAGGCAAGAGACCCAGTACTTC.

This chain uses TRBV5-6 with TRBJ2-7; D is unclear. This CDR3 has 13 residues. Trimming stripped 1 base from V and 2 bases from J, with 7 bases between. Germline lookup yields CDR1 SGHDT and CDR2 YYEEEE. CDR3 DNA: TGTGCCAGCAGCTTGTCAGTAACCTACGAGCAGTACTTC. Translation gives CASSLSVTYEQYF.

V and J are TRBV9 and TRBJ2-5, with D uncertain. Trimming removed 1 base at V and 0 bases at J, with 10 bases between. This CDR3 contains 15 residues. From germline, CDR1 is SGDLS and CDR2 YYNGEE. The CDR3 DNA is TGTGCCAGCAGCGTACATGCAGCCTACCAAGAGACCCAGTACTTC. This codes for CASSVHAAYQETQYF.

A note on this clonotype: Sequence at one end of the junction differs from germline and may be a read error. The CDR3: CASSRGTVGTDTQYF. The DNA for the CDR3 is TGTGCTAGCAGCCGCGGGACAGTGGGAACAGATACGCAGTATTTT. The chain has TRBV7-7 and TRBJ2-3, with D perhaps TRBD1 (7 bases). Germline V gives CDR1 SSHAT, CDR2 FNYEAQ (reference sequence). CDR3 size: 15 residues.

The J gene is TRBJ2-1, the V gene TRBV19, with 15 bases aligning to TRBD2. The CDR3 loop spans 15 amino acids. Germline assignment: CDR1 LNHDA and CDR2 SQIVND (reference sequence). V gave up 9 bases and J gave up 7 bases; unmatched junction bases: 7. The CDR3 nucleotides are TGTGCCAGCCACTTCGGGACTAGCGGGGGGAATGAGCAGTTCTTC. Protein: CASHFGTSGGNEQFF.

This clonotype turned up a few times. The V gene is TRBV29-1, the J gene TRBJ1-1; no definite D call. The V and J ends lost 5 bases and 0 bases respectively, with 10 bases between them. The CDR3 sequence is 13 residues long. Germline CDR1 and CDR2: SQVTM and ANQGSEA. CDR3: CSVIDPLNTEAFF. The CDR3 DNA follows: TGCAGCGTTATCGATCCATTGAACACTGAAGCTTTCTTT.

This clonotype came up once. The V and J genes are TRBV5-5 and TRBJ2-7; TRBD1 agrees at 7 bases. Losses at the gene ends were 4 bases for V and 0 bases for J; bases not matched to a gene: 13. Germline CDR1 SGHKS, CDR2 YYEKEE (reference sequence). The CDR3 extends over 17 amino acids. The CDR3 reads CASSQLNTGQRSYEQYF. The CDR3 nucleotides read TGTGCCAGCAGCCAACTTAATACGGGACAGCGCTCCTACGAGCAGTACTTC.

The chain couples TRBV4-1 to TRBJ1-1; no firm D call. V gave up 4 bases and J gave up 5 bases, with 11 bases separating them. This CDR3 has 13 residues. The V gene's germline CDR1 is MGHRA and CDR2 YSYEKL. The CDR3 loop reads CASSPVQPTEAFF. CDR3 DNA sequence: TGCGCCAGCAGCCCAGTCCAACCTACTGAAGCTTTCTTT.

This clonotype has just a few counts. The chain combines TRBV7-6 with TRBJ1-2, with TRBD1 matching over 10 bases. CDR1 is SGHVS and CDR2 is FNYEAQ in the germline V gene. V lost 5 bases, J lost 0 bases, and 6 bases stayed unmatched. This CDR3 is 16 amino acids long. CDR3 nucleotide sequence: TGTGCCAGCAGCCCCCGGACAGGGGGATCTAACTATGGCTACACCTTC. Translating gives CASSPRTGGSNYGYTF.

This clonotype was observed at least ten times. The CDR3, as DNA: TGTGCCAGCAGTTTTACACCCACCTACGAGCAGTACTTC. Translation gives CASSFTPTYEQYF. The V and J genes are TRBV12-3 or TRBV12-4 and TRBJ2-7; unclear D gene. V lost 3 bases and J 2 bases, leaving 8 bases between the germline ends. The CDR3 contains 13 residues.

This clonotype has just a few counts. This chain uses TRBV12-3 or TRBV12-4 with TRBJ2-7, with D possibly TRBD1 on 6 matching bases. With 5 bases removed from V and 3 bases from J, the gap between germline ends came to 20 bases. The CDR3 is 16 residues long. This chain's CDR3 is CASSETGTSNLYEQYF. CDR3 coding DNA: TGTGCCAGCAGTGAAACAGGGACCTCAAACCTCTACGAGCAGTACTTC.

This chain connects TRBV15 to TRBJ1-4, with D perhaps matching TRBD1 (5 bases). V lost 5 bases and J lost 10, with 17 bases in between. Germline values: CDR1 LNHNV, CDR2 YYDKDF (reference sequence). The CDR3 loop spans 14 amino acids. CDR3 residues: CATSGGTGFGKLFF. The CDR3 region has the DNA TGTGCCACCAGCGGAGGGACGGGCTTCGGAAAACTGTTTTTT.

Worth noting for this clonotype: This could be a read error, since a much larger clone is one nucleotide away. The V gene is TRBV6-2 or TRBV6-3, the J gene TRBJ1-1; maybe TRBD1 (6 bases). The V and J ends lost 7 bases and 1 base respectively, with 16 bases between them. The CDR3 contains 15 residues. Looked up from germline, CDR1 is MNHEY and CDR2 is SVGEGT. CDR3 in DNA: TGTGCCAGCACCTTCGGGGGACAACCGAACACTGAAGCTTTCTTT. It codes for CASTFGGQPNTEAFF.